What follows describes a single TCR beta chain. It has no known antigen specificity. Nothing much larger sits one base from this clone, and base qualities are not available. Using the deep immunoSEQ assay, TCR CDR3 regions were amplified from genomic DNA by multiplex PCR. Extracted genomic DNA from each cell subset was distributed evenly across all wells of several immunoSEQ 96-well plates, and each plate was treated as a replicate. For unsorted PBMC, each replicate PCR was loaded with 300 ng genomic DNA, equivalent to 30,000 or so T cell genomes. Ten immunoSEQ deep assay plates were used to sequence unsorted PBMC genomic DNA. The purified libraries were quantified using a Qubit 3.0 fluorometer, sized with a Bioanalyzer 2100, and then quantified again using the KAPA Library Quantification kit. A separate single-read 150-cycle Illumina NextSeq 550 flow cell was used to sequence each immunoSEQ 96-well plate. On the authors' methods: Because the immunoSEQ output included only junctional sequences and no quality scores, the filtering could not be the same as the filtering used for full-length reads. To assign V/J genes and CDR3, sequences were annotated using PyIR, a Python wrapper for IgBLAST v1.9, with IMGT germline references. Reads with weak V/J assignments (E-value above 1e-6), missing CDR3, stop codons, out-of-frame junctions, or ambiguous translated residues were removed. V3J clonotypes were defined by identical inferred V gene, J gene, and CDR3 amino acid sequence. Percentage overlap between repertoires was computed as shared unique clonotypes divided by the size of the smaller repertoire. Richness of each repertoire was evaluated using RTK rarefaction, the Chao1 estimator, and Recon v2.1 estimates of unobserved clonotypes. This immuneACCESS table, as held by TCRdb, lists in-frame sequences with V and J called but not all clones. Of the missing ones, under half trace to an unresolved V gene in checked studies; the others have no known cause. From that table come the V and J calls and clone size; the DNA was used to work out D and trimming. The sample table holds about 470,000 clones, of which roughly three quarters were seen once. 13% of the sample is taken by the ten largest.

V loses 2 bases of germline sequence and J loses 0 bases, and the interval between the two ends is 11 bases. CDR1 and CDR2 (LNHDA, SQIVND) derive from the germline V gene (reference sequence). From cysteine to phenylalanine, the CDR3 is 16 amino acids long. The DNA shown is the 48-base CDR3, in frame from base 1. This sample is part of a study of shared clonotypes between healthy human individuals (dated by TCRdb to about 2020). Broadly, across the study: The cohort comprised a couple of women and a few men aged 18 to 49 years. Blood TCR repertoires of about 5 healthy adults were deeply sequenced to estimate repertoire size and the extent of clonotype sharing between individuals. Different laboratories and diverse techniques were used to prepare libraries and sequence TCR repertoires, to increase sequencing depth and limit assay-specific biases. Per donor, leukapheresis produced somewhere between about 0.8 and 9 billion PBMCs.

The donors were healthy, HIV-negative adults with no recently reported acute infections or vaccinations. Only Caucasian adults living in Nashville, Tennessee, USA were represented among the donors. For unsorted samples, roughly 91 million PBMCs were counted, and genomic DNA was extracted using the QIAamp DNA Blood Mini kit. Blood was obtained by leukapheresis, after which PBMCs were separated by Ficoll-Histopaque density gradient centrifugation and cryopreserved in liquid nitrogen vapor phase. What the authors observed across the whole study: The genetic and exposure-history diversity represented was limited by the small number of donors. Based on pairwise subsampling, the degree of clonotype sharing among donors was expected to be affected by sequencing depth. Only blood was sampled, and tissue TCR repertoires likely differ from those in blood.

Sequenced: PBMCs. The TCR originated in a woman between 40 and 55 years old in good health. Some clones in this sample may be carry-over from other donors' samples. The sequence is built from TRBV19 and TRBJ2-1; a tentative D call is TRBD2 (6 bases match). The CDR3 protein sequence reads: CASSIRAGTSYNEQFF. The nucleotide sequence is given as TGTGCCAGTAGTATAAGGGCGGGGACCTCCTACAATGAGCAGTTCTTC. This CDR3, with the reference TRBV19 and TRBJ2-1 proteins standing in past its ends, gives the full variable domain DGGITQSPKYLFRKEGQNVTLSCEQNLNHDAMYWYRQDPGQGLRLIYYSQIVNDFQKGDIAEGYSVSREKKESFPLTVTSAQKNPTAFYLCASSIRAGTSYNEQFFGPGTRLTVL.